Shown below are 9 T cell receptor beta chains from a single sample sequenced in a study of T cells in Graves' hyperthyroidism and ophthalmopathy. It was RNA transcripts that yielded the amplified TCR beta CDR3 regions. The TCR CDR3 was amplified in a first-round RT-PCR using the HTBI primer set. TCRdb redid the calling of the multiplex PCR reads with MiXCR, one entry per CDR3 protein. The sample lists a few hundred thousand distinct CDR3 sequences; 14% to 15% were seen once. The sample taken for sequencing was blood. These receptors all stem from a woman aged 40 to 50 with Graves' hyperthyroidism that later progressed to Graves' ophthalmopathy.

This clonotype has at least ten counts. This rearrangement joins TRBV27 to TRBJ1-5, with TRBD1 as a possible D gene (6 bases). This CDR3 is built from 15 residues. Trimming took 3 bases from V and 6 from J, leaving 15 bases between them. Germline CDR1 MNHEY, CDR2 SMNVEV (reference sequence). The CDR3 nucleotides are TGTGCCAGCAGTTTGTCTTGGGGGCTGTCTCAGCCCCAGCATTTT. Its protein is CASSLSWGLSQPQHF.

This clonotype was recorded a few times. The gene calls are TRBV7-6 and TRBJ2-5; TRBD1 matches at 7 bases. The CDR3 runs to 16 residues. Germline-derived CDR1 and CDR2 are SGHVS and FNYEAQ. Germline trimming cut 0 bases from V and 5 bases from J; bases unmatched to any gene: 9. DNA for the CDR3: TGTGCCAGCAGCTTAGCTTACAGGGGTGTGGGGGAGACCCAGTACTTC. Protein: CASSLAYRGVGETQYF. Based on the CDR3 plus reference TRBV7-6 and TRBJ2-5, the full variable domain is GAGVSQSPRYKVTKRGQDVALRCDPISGHVSLYWYRQALGQGPEFLTYFNYEAQQDKSGLPNDRFSAERPEGSISTLTIQRTEQRDSAMYRCASSLAYRGVGETQYFGPGTRLLVL.

This clonotype showed up many times. The CDR3 region is CASSPPFSSGAYNEQFF. The CDR3 coding sequence is TGTGCCAGCAGCCCACCTTTCTCAAGCGGAGCCTACAATGAGCAGTTCTTC. This chain links TRBV12-3 or TRBV12-4 with TRBJ2-1; weak D call: TRBD2 (5 bases). Trimming stripped 6 bases from V and 2 bases from J, with 20 bases between. The CDR3 totals 17 residues.

This clonotype showed up many times. The chain is built from TRBV2 and TRBJ2-3, with TRBD2 matching 9 bases. Germline V gene sequence: CDR1 SNHLY, CDR2 FYNNEI. Trimming cost V 7 bases and J 3 bases; bases outside gene matches: 5. The CDR3 length is 14 residues. CDR3 nucleotides: TGTGCCAGCAAGAAAAGCGGGGGGACAGATACGCAGTATTTT. It is translated as CASKKSGGTDTQYF.

This clonotype has more than one count but fewer than ten. V usage is TRBV6-1 and J usage is TRBJ1-2; possible D gene TRBD1, 6 bases. Trimming took off 5 bases at V and 4 bases at J, with 14 bases between the two ends. CDR3 length: 14 amino acids. Looked up from germline, CDR1 is MNHNS and CDR2 is SASEGT. The CDR3 nucleotides are TGTGCCAGCAGTAAAATTACAGGGCCCTATGGCTACACCTTC. Residues: CASSKITGPYGYTF.

Ten or more counts support this clonotype. This chain uses TRBV3-1 with TRBJ1-2; a weak D match, TRBD1 (5 bases). The CDR3 is 16 amino acids. The germline V gene encodes CDR1 LGHDT and CDR2 YNNKEL (reference sequence). V gave up 0 bases and J gave up 4 bases, with 15 bases separating them. In DNA, the CDR3 is TGTGCCAGCAGCCAAGACCAAAGACGGACACTCTATGGCTACACCTTC. Translated: CASSQDQRRTLYGYTF.

This clonotype was counted ten times or more. This chain uses TRBV2 with TRBJ2-7; 10 bases are a match to TRBD1. CDR3 length: 15 residues. V lost 4 bases and J lost 6; bases outside the gene matches: 9. CDR1 SNHLY and CDR2 FYNNEI come from the germline V gene. The CDR3 DNA sequence: TGTGCCAGCAGTGCCCTGGGGACAGGGGTCGGCGAGCAGTACTTC. Protein sequence: CASSALGTGVGEQYF. The whole variable domain, remainder taken from reference TRBV2 and TRBJ2-7, is EPEVTQTPSHQVTQMGQEVILRCVPISNHLYFYWYRQILGQKVEFLVSFYNNEISEKSEIFDDQFSVERPDGSNFTLKIRSTKLEDSAMYFCASSALGTGVGEQYFGPGTRLTVT.

The chain is built from TRBV5-6 and TRBJ1-2; 12 bases map to TRBD1. The ends lost 3 bases at V and 4 bases at J; junction bases unmatched: 4. This CDR3 comprises 15 residues. Germline CDR1 is SGHDT and CDR2 is YYEEEE. The CDR3 DNA sequence: TGTGCCAGCAGCTGGGACAGGGGGCCGCCCTATGGCTACACCTTC. It codes for CASSWDRGPPYGYTF.

A few counts support this clonotype. The chain joins TRBV14 to TRBJ1-6; weak D call: TRBD1 (6 bases). Trimming pared 3 bases from V and 9 bases from J, leaving 15 bases between. This CDR3 contains 15 residues. CDR1 SGHDN and CDR2 FVKESK come from the germline V gene. In DNA, the CDR3 is TGTGCCAGCAGCCAGATGACAGGCCGTGGTTCACCCCTCCACTTT. It yields the protein CASSQMTGRGSPLHF.